This T cell receptor (beta chain) was documented in a study of vaccination and CD4 T cells after COVID-19. Trimming removed 8 bases from V and 7 bases from J, with 12 bases in between. The CDR3 has 12 residues. Germline V gene data show CDR1 as MDHEN and CDR2 as SYDVKM. The Oncomine TCR Beta short-read assay sequenced DNA from cultured CD4+ T cells. The template was genomic DNA from cultured CD4+ T cells. Via MiXCR, TCRdb re-called the PCR reads, giving one row per CDR3 protein. The sample carries about 21,000 distinct CDR3 sequences, approximately 40% recorded once. Regarding time point: late sampling 161 to 241 days after vaccination in three convalescent patients. The treatment is: roughly 10-day PBMC culture with coronavirus spike peptide pools or control peptides (ViraFEST assay). For this clonotype: What it recognizes is unknown.

The TCR was taken from a human donor who had recovered from COVID-19. The sequences come from CD4+ T cells from blood, cultured in vitro, collected about 7 months after SARS-CoV-2 vaccination. The rearrangement uses TRBV28 and TRBJ1-5, with unresolved D. CDR3 residues: CASEKGGQPQHF. CDR3 coding DNA: TGTGCCAGCGAGAAGGGAGGCCAGCCCCAGCATTTT.